A single sample is the source of the 11 T cell receptor beta chains below, sequenced in a study of CD8 T cells in Susac syndrome. Roughly 0.45 to 1 ug RNA was reverse transcribed with random hexamers. Each CDR3 protein is one row after TCRdb ran MiXCR on the immunoSEQ multiplex PCR reads. The sample records tens of thousands of distinct CDR3 sequences, around 94% being singletons. Input material: CD8+ T cells from PBMCs. Source of these receptors: a human donor with Susac syndrome.

The V call is TRBV15, the J call TRBJ1-5, with D possibly TRBD1 on 6 matching bases. CDR3 length equals 16 residues. The germline V and J ends were trimmed by 0 bases and 5 bases, with 14 bases remaining between them. From germline, CDR1 is LNHNV and CDR2 YYDKDF (reference sequence). The CDR3 loop is CATSRDVGGKYQPQHF. The CDR3 DNA sequence: TGTGCCACCAGCAGAGACGTAGGGGGGAAGTATCAGCCCCAGCATTTT. The full variable domain, completed using reference TRBV15 and TRBJ1-5, is DAMVIQNPRYQVTQFGKPVTLSCSQTLNHNVMYWYQQKSSQAPKLLFHYYDKDFNNEADTPDNFQSRRPNTSFCFLDIRSPGLGDTAMYLCATSRDVGGKYQPQHFGDGTRLSIL.

V usage is TRBV14 and J usage is TRBJ2-1; no firm D call. V shed 0 bases and J shed 6 bases, with 6 bases lying between them. The CDR3 has 13 amino acids. Germline CDR1 and CDR2: SGHDN and FVKESK. CDR3 nucleotides: TGTGCCAGCAGCCAAGAGTCTGGCAATGAGCAGTTCTTC. Amino acids: CASSQESGNEQFF.

The chain links TRBV13 to TRBJ2-1; 7 positions agree with TRBD2. There are 14 residues in the CDR3. Germline V gene data show CDR1 as PRHDT and CDR2 as FYEKMQ (reference sequence). V lost 5 bases and J lost 8; bases outside the gene matches: 9. The CDR3 region is CASSPSGGSDEQFF. The CDR3 bases are TGTGCCAGCAGCCCTAGTGGCGGGAGCGATGAGCAGTTCTTC.

The DNA of the CDR3 is TGTGCCAGCAGCTTAATCTCGGGGGGTACTTATAATTCACCCCTCCACTTT. Residues: CASSLISGGTYNSPLHF. The chain uses TRBV7-8 and TRBJ1-6; D possibly corresponds to TRBD1 (5 bases). Between the trimmed V and J ends, which lost 2 bases and 4 bases, there was a span of 15 bases. Germline V CDR1 and CDR2: SGHVS, FQNEAQ. CDR3 length: 17 amino acids.

This clonotype has a single count. J is TRBJ1-1 and V is TRBV7-9, with TRBD1 matching 8 bases. Losses at the gene ends were 5 bases for V and 7 bases for J; bases not matched to a gene: 3. Germline CDR1 SEHNR, CDR2 FQNEAQ (reference sequence). This CDR3 contains 12 residues. CDR3 sequence (DNA): TGTGCCAGCAGCCTGGACAGGGTTGAAGCTTTCTTT. Protein sequence: CASSLDRVEAFF.

V and J are TRBV5-4 and TRBJ2-7; D possibly corresponds to TRBD2 (6 bases). CDR1 and CDR2 (germline): SGHNT, YYREEE (reference sequence). The CDR3 extends over 13 amino acids. The V gene lost 2 bases and the J gene lost 6 bases, with 12 bases spanning the gap. CDR3 residues: CASSLGLGGEQYF. As DNA, the CDR3 is TGTGCCAGCAGCTTAGGGCTCGGGGGCGAGCAGTACTTC.

V is TRBV19 and J is TRBJ2-6; 9 bases agree with TRBD1. The germline gives CDR1 LNHDA, CDR2 SQIVND (reference sequence). CDR3 length: 15 residues. V dropped 11 bases and J dropped 1; count of bases not matched to a gene: 6. Here the CDR3 reads CASWDRESGANVLTF. CDR3 DNA: TGTGCCTCGTGGGACAGGGAATCTGGGGCCAACGTCCTGACTTTC.

This chain connects TRBV24-1 to TRBJ2-5, with 7 bases aligning to TRBD1. Germline V CDR1 and CDR2: KGHDR, SFDVKD. The V segment lost 3 bases and the J segment 2 bases; nucleotides outside the gene matches: 2. The CDR3 extends over 14 amino acids. The CDR3 is CATSDGTVQETQYF. The CDR3 nucleotides read TGTGCCACCAGTGATGGGACAGTACAAGAGACCCAGTACTTC.

The J gene is TRBJ2-7, the V gene TRBV29-1, with D unresolved. V gave up 1 base and J gave up 1 base, with 11 bases separating them. CDR1 is SQVTM, CDR2 ANQGSEA, per germline. The CDR3 length is 14 residues. As DNA, the CDR3 is TGCAGCGTTGAAGGGCCGGAAGCATCCTACGAGCAGTACTTC. This codes for CSVEGPEASYEQYF.

V gene TRBV27 combines with J gene TRBJ2-5, with D possibly TRBD2 on 6 matching bases. Trimming pared 5 bases from V and 5 bases from J, leaving 9 bases between. Germline V gene sequence: CDR1 MNHEY, CDR2 SMNVEV (reference sequence). The CDR3 spans 12 residues. The CDR3 coding sequence is TGTGCCAGCAGTCCCGCGGGGGAGACCCAGTACTTC. This codes for CASSPAGETQYF.

This CDR3 reads CASSPAGGGYEQYF. CDR3 sequence (DNA): TGTGCCAGCAGCCCAGCGGGAGGGGGCTACGAGCAGTACTTC. The rearrangement links TRBV7-9 to TRBJ2-7; TRBD2 matches 10 bases. CDR1 SEHNR and CDR2 FQNEAQ come from the germline V gene (reference sequence). The CDR3 is 14 residues long. The V and J ends lost 5 bases and 3 bases, in that order; junction bases with no gene match: 4.